Presented here are 23 T cell receptor beta chains from one specimen sequenced in a study of CD8 T cells in Susac syndrome. After extraction with the RNeasy kit, roughly 0.45 to 1 ug of the RNA was reverse transcribed using random hexamers. TCRdb re-called the immunoSEQ multiplex PCR reads with MiXCR, one entry per CDR3 protein. The sample consists of some 100,000 distinct CDR3 sequences, 80% to 95% of them appearing once. Sample: CD8+ T cells from PBMCs. The receptors shown here come from a human donor in good health.

This clonotype appeared a few times. The chain links TRBV29-1 to TRBJ2-7, with D maybe TRBD2 (5 bases). The length of the CDR3 is 13 residues. Germline V gene data show CDR1 as SQVTM and CDR2 as ANQGSEA. Trimming removed 2 bases from V and 2 bases from J, with 10 bases in between. The CDR3 sequence is CSVEIGGAYEQYF. For the CDR3, the DNA is TGCAGCGTTGAAATCGGAGGAGCCTACGAGCAGTACTTC.

The gene calls are TRBV6-2 or TRBV6-3 and TRBJ2-1, with a weak D call TRBD1 (5 bases). There are 15 residues in the CDR3. The ends were cut back, 0 bases at V and 4 bases at J, with 10 bases in the middle. Per germline, CDR1 MNHEY and CDR2 SVGEGT. The CDR3, as DNA: TGTGCCAGCAGTTACTCAGGGGAACAATACAATGAGCAGTTCTTC. It encodes CASSYSGEQYNEQFF.

This clonotype was counted only a few times. This chain joins TRBV7-9 and TRBJ2-7; D unresolved. The V and J ends lost 0 bases and 6 bases respectively, with 9 bases between them. Per germline, CDR1 SEHNR and CDR2 FQNEAQ (reference sequence). This CDR3 is built from 13 residues. DNA for the CDR3: TGTGCCAGCAGCTTAGCGGGGTGGGGCGAGCAGTACTTC. It specifies CASSLAGWGEQYF.

J is TRBJ2-3 and V is TRBV25-1; D gene unclear. Germline values: CDR1 MGHDK, CDR2 SYGVNS. This CDR3 region has 13 residues. Trimming shortened V by 1 base and J by 8 bases, and 10 bases separated the two germline ends. The DNA for the CDR3 is TGTGCCAGCAGTGAATTCAACCCAATTACGCAGTATTTT. As protein: CASSEFNPITQYF.

The chain uses TRBV30 and TRBJ1-2; TRBD1 is a possible D gene (5 bases). This CDR3 comprises 15 residues. Germline values: CDR1 GTSNPN, CDR2 SVGIG (reference sequence). V lost 0 bases to trimming and J lost 2 bases, with 13 bases between them. The CDR3 region is CAWSVARAPNYGYTF. CDR3 DNA sequence: TGTGCCTGGAGTGTAGCCAGGGCCCCAAACTATGGCTACACCTTC.

V and J are TRBV7-9 and TRBJ1-1; D remains ambiguous. V was pared by 2 bases and J by 1 base, with 8 bases between. Per the germline V gene, CDR1 is SEHNR and CDR2 is FQNEAQ (reference sequence). There are 14 residues in the CDR3. CDR3 sequence reads: CASSLRATNTEAFF. CDR3 sequence (DNA): TGTGCCAGCAGCTTACGGGCGACGAACACTGAAGCTTTCTTT.

This rearrangement joins TRBV19 to TRBJ1-5; 7 positions agree with TRBD1. This CDR3 contains 19 residues. Germline V gives CDR1 LNHDA, CDR2 SQIVND (reference sequence). V lost 1 base and J lost 1; bases outside the gene matches: 13. CDR3 in amino acids: CASSIGRRGASLSNQPQHF. The CDR3 DNA reads as TGTGCCAGTAGTATAGGGCGCAGGGGGGCGTCTCTCAGCAATCAGCCCCAGCATTTT.

The CDR3 region is CASSVSDETEAFF. The CDR3 coding sequence is TGTGCCAGCAGCGTTTCGGATGAGACTGAAGCTTTCTTT. The chain couples TRBV9 to TRBJ1-1; D not resolved. CDR3 length: 13 amino acids. Germline CDR1 is SGDLS and CDR2 is YYNGEE. V dropped 2 bases and J dropped 5 bases, with 10 bases sitting between them.

The chain uses TRBV4-1 and TRBJ2-5, with TRBD2 matching 7 bases. V shed 0 bases and J 5 bases; nucleotides not matched to a gene: 6. The CDR3 runs 15 residues. Germline assignment: CDR1 MGHRA and CDR2 YSYEKL. CDR3 loop: CASSQDLGGSETQYF. The CDR3, as DNA: TGCGCCAGCAGCCAAGATCTTGGCGGGAGTGAGACCCAGTACTTC.

This chain links TRBV19 with TRBJ1-1; D possibly corresponds to TRBD1 (6 bases). V lost 4 bases to trimming and J lost 5 bases, with 23 bases between them. There are 17 residues in the CDR3. Germline V gene sequence: CDR1 LNHDA, CDR2 SQIVND (reference sequence). The CDR3 here is CASSTDRTPTGTTEAFF. The CDR3 region has the DNA TGTGCCAGTAGTACGGACAGAACTCCAACTGGAACAACTGAAGCTTTCTTT.

The rearrangement uses TRBV20-1 and TRBJ1-4; D ambiguous. The length of the CDR3 is 13 residues. V was shortened by 6 bases and J by 10 bases, with 18 bases between the two germline ends. Germline V lookup: CDR1 DFQATT, CDR2 SNEGSKA (reference sequence). The CDR3 nucleotides read TGCAGTGCGGTCGATAATCAACCGGGAAAACTGTTTTTT. Translation gives CSAVDNQPGKLFF.

This chain connects TRBV28 to TRBJ1-4; D is uncertain. CDR1 and CDR2 (germline): MDHEN, SYDVKM. The CDR3 loop spans 14 amino acids. Trimming left V 6 bases short and J 5 bases short, with 13 bases between. CDR3 region: CASRSAEANEKLFF. The CDR3 DNA is TGTGCCAGCAGGTCGGCAGAGGCGAATGAAAAACTGTTTTTT.

The chain recombines TRBV19 with TRBJ2-3, with 9 nucleotides matching TRBD1. The CDR3 spans 17 residues. CDR1 and CDR2 from the germline V gene are LNHDA and SQIVND (reference sequence). Unmatched junction bases numbered 9, after V lost 5 bases and J lost 0 bases. This CDR3 is CASSAHRDRASTDTQYF. In DNA form, the CDR3 reads TGTGCCAGTAGTGCCCACAGGGACAGGGCTAGCACAGATACGCAGTATTTT. Drawing the rest from reference TRBV19 and TRBJ2-3, the complete variable domain is DGGITQSPKYLFRKEGQNVTLSCEQNLNHDAMYWYRQDPGQGLRLIYYSQIVNDFQKGDIAEGYSVSREKKESFPLTVTSAQKNPTAFYLCASSAHRDRASTDTQYFGPGTRLTVL.

This clonotype occurred once. The rearrangement links TRBV12-5 to TRBJ2-5; perhaps TRBD2 as D (5 bases). V was pared by 3 bases and J by 5 bases, with 19 bases between. CDR3 length: 16 amino acids. The germline V gene encodes CDR1 LGHNT and CDR2 FRNRAP. CDR3 sequence reads: CASGFFFFGSGETQYF. For the CDR3, the DNA is TGTGCTAGTGGTTTCTTTTTCTTCGGATCGGGGGAGACCCAGTACTTC. Drawing the rest from reference TRBV12-5 and TRBJ2-5, the complete variable domain is DARVTQTPRHKVTEMGQEVTMRCQPILGHNTVFWYRQTMMQGLELLAYFRNRAPLDDSGMPKDRFSAEMPDATLATLKIQPSEPRDSAVYFCASGFFFFGSGETQYFGPGTRLLVL.

The chain carries TRBV20-1 and TRBJ2-5; 14 bases agree with TRBD2. Trimming removed 5 bases from V and 2 bases from J; junction bases left unmatched: 4. Germline CDR1 and CDR2: DFQATT and SNEGSKA (reference sequence). There are 15 residues in the CDR3. The chain's CDR3 is CSAHGTSGSQETQYF. In DNA form, the CDR3 reads TGCAGTGCTCACGGGACTAGCGGGAGTCAAGAGACCCAGTACTTC.

This chain joins TRBV9 and TRBJ2-2; TRBD1 aligns across 9 bases. The CDR3 covers 14 residues. The V segment lost 3 bases and the J segment 3 bases; nucleotides outside the gene matches: 0. The germline V gene has CDR1 SGDLS and CDR2 YYNGEE. The CDR3 DNA is TGTGCCAGCAGCGGACAGGGGGACACCGGGGAGCTGTTTTTT. This sequence encodes CASSGQGDTGELFF.

The V and J genes are TRBV6-5 and TRBJ1-1, with 7 bases matching TRBD1. V shed 3 bases and J 3 bases; nucleotides not matched to a gene: 4. This CDR3 contains 14 residues. Germline V CDR1 and CDR2: MNHEY, SVGAGI. The CDR3 nucleotides read TGTGCCAGCAGTTATAAGGGGGCGGACACTGAAGCTTTCTTT. Protein product: CASSYKGADTEAFF.

This sequence joins TRBV4-3 and TRBJ2-7; D is unresolved. The CDR3 totals 15 residues. V lost 4 bases and J 2 bases, leaving 15 bases between the germline ends. Germline values: CDR1 LGHNA, CDR2 YSLEER. CDR3 in amino acids: CASSRSRVPPYEQYF. The DNA of the CDR3 is TGCGCCAGCAGCCGCTCCCGGGTCCCCCCCTACGAGCAGTACTTC.

The chain employs TRBV19 and TRBJ2-5, with 14 nucleotides matching TRBD2. Looked up from germline, CDR1 is LNHDA and CDR2 is SQIVND (reference sequence). V shed 3 bases and J 5 bases; nucleotides not matched to a gene: 2. The CDR3 length is 15 residues. The CDR3 reads CASSIGTSGSETQYF. In nucleotides, the CDR3 is TGTGCCAGTAGTATCGGGACTAGCGGGAGCGAGACCCAGTACTTC.

The chain carries TRBV7-2 and TRBJ2-7, with D perhaps matching TRBD2 (5 bases). V was trimmed by 5 bases and J by 0 bases, leaving 11 bases between them. This CDR3 comprises 14 residues. Germline CDR1 and CDR2: SGHTA and FQGNSA. The CDR3 DNA is TGTGCCAGCAGCCTACCGGCGGGCTCCTACGAGCAGTACTTC. Amino acids: CASSLPAGSYEQYF.

The chain is built from TRBV20-1 and TRBJ2-3; TRBD2 agrees at 11 bases. From germline, CDR1 is DFQATT and CDR2 SNEGSKA (reference sequence). CDR3 size: 13 residues. Trimming cost V 7 bases and J 8 bases; bases outside gene matches: 8. The CDR3: CSVQLAGVVTQYF. The CDR3 DNA reads as TGCAGTGTTCAACTAGCGGGGGTAGTTACGCAGTATTTT.

The chain couples TRBV20-1 to TRBJ2-7, with D perhaps TRBD1 (6 bases). The CDR3 is 14 residues long. In germline, CDR1 is DFQATT, CDR2 SNEGSKA (reference sequence). Trimming left V 4 bases short and J 2 bases short, with 15 bases between. Here the CDR3 DNA reads TGCAGTGCTATTGGTGGCAGGGGCACCTACGAGCAGTACTTC. This sequence encodes CSAIGGRGTYEQYF.

This rearrangement joins TRBV4-2 to TRBJ2-3; TRBD1 matches 9 bases. This CDR3 region has 16 residues. J lost 5 bases, V lost 3 bases, and 9 bases had no gene match. Germline CDR1 is LGHNA and CDR2 is YNFKEQ. CDR3 residues: CASSHARTGVGDTQYF. In nucleotides, the CDR3 is TGTGCCAGCAGCCATGCCCGGACAGGGGTCGGAGATACGCAGTATTTT.